The next 8 T cell receptor beta chains were all read from a single sample in a study of blood T cells in healthy people across ages. For the second PCR, which ran for roughly 6 to 11 cycles, a sample-barcoded 5' primer and a J-beta primer mix were used. Using its own MiXCR run on the 5' RACE reads, TCRdb lists one record per CDR3 protein. Of about 640,000 distinct CDR3 sequences in the sample, around 54% were seen once. The sample consisted of blood. These receptors originate from a man aged 60 to 69 in good health.

This clonotype was found once. CDR3 DNA: TGTGCCAGCAGTCCCCAAACAGGGTTGAGCTCCTACGAGCAGTACTTC. It specifies CASSPQTGLSSYEQYF. The V call is TRBV28, the J call TRBJ2-7; D may be TRBD1 (6 bases). Germline V gene data show CDR1 as MDHEN and CDR2 as SYDVKM. V lost 5 bases to trimming and J lost 0 bases, with 17 bases between them. CDR3 length: 16 amino acids.

This chain uses TRBV29-1 with TRBJ2-3; D tentatively fits TRBD1 or TRBD2 (6 bases each). V was cut by 4 bases and J by 2 bases, with 13 bases left in between. CDR1 SQVTM and CDR2 ANQGSEA come from the germline V gene. The CDR3 covers 14 residues. In nucleotides, the CDR3 is TGCAGCGTTGTAAGGGGGGACCCCACAGATACGCAGTATTTT. Protein sequence: CSVVRGDPTDTQYF.

This clonotype was recorded at least ten times. This chain links TRBV15 with TRBJ1-4, with 9 bases identical to TRBD1. CDR1 LNHNV and CDR2 YYDKDF come from the germline V gene (reference sequence). The trim removed 2 bases at V and 7 bases at J, leaving 8 bases unmatched. The length of the CDR3 is 16 residues. The CDR3 DNA sequence: TGTGCCACCAGCAGAAACAGGGGGCCCCTGGGTGAAAAACTGTTTTTT. Protein sequence: CATSRNRGPLGEKLFF. The complete variable domain, with remaining parts taken from reference TRBV15 and TRBJ1-4, reads DAMVIQNPRYQVTQFGKPVTLSCSQTLNHNVMYWYQQKSSQAPKLLFHYYDKDFNNEADTPDNFQSRRPNTSFCFLDIRSPGLGDTAMYLCATSRNRGPLGEKLFFGSGTQLSVL.

The J gene is TRBJ2-1, the V gene TRBV28, with D tentatively TRBD1 (5 bases). Germline values: CDR1 MDHEN, CDR2 SYDVKM. The CDR3 totals 12 residues. With 2 bases removed from V and 8 bases from J, the gap between germline ends came to 7 bases. The CDR3: CASSLKGYEQFF. The CDR3 region has the DNA TGTGCCAGCAGTTTAAAGGGGTATGAGCAGTTCTTC.

The rearrangement links TRBV7-2 to TRBJ2-1, with D possibly called TRBD1 or TRBD2 (5 bases each). Germline V lookup: CDR1 SGHTA, CDR2 FQGNSA. V was trimmed by 5 bases and J by 2 bases, leaving 13 bases between them. The CDR3 runs to 15 residues. The CDR3 region is CASSNTGTTYNEQFF. The DNA for the CDR3 is TGTGCCAGCAGCAACACCGGGACCACCTACAATGAGCAGTTCTTC.

The CDR3: CATSSYNEQFF. For the CDR3, the DNA is TGTGCCACCAGCAGTTACAATGAGCAGTTCTTC. The chain joins TRBV15 to TRBJ2-1; no definite D call. The V end was cut by 3 bases, the J end by 4 bases, with 1 base between. The CDR3 loop spans 11 amino acids. Germline values: CDR1 LNHNV, CDR2 YYDKDF (reference sequence).

The chain recombines TRBV9 with TRBJ2-7; D possibly corresponds to TRBD2 (5 bases). Looked up from germline, CDR1 is SGDLS and CDR2 is YYNGEE. The CDR3 is 16 amino acids. Trimming took 3 bases from V and 6 from J, leaving 22 bases between them. CDR3 sequence (DNA): TGTGCCAGCAGCGAAGAGGTGAGGGTCCGCGGCCCCGAGCAGTACTTC. The encoded protein is CASSEEVRVRGPEQYF.

The rearrangement joins TRBV6-1 to TRBJ2-4; TRBD1 might be the D (6 bases). Gene TRBJ2-7 matches the end of the DNA better, so the J call may be wrong. Germline CDR1 and CDR2: MNHNS and SASEGT. The CDR3 loop spans 15 amino acids. Here the CDR3 DNA reads TGTGCCAGCAGGGGCGGACAGTTTTCTTCCTACGAGCAGTACTTC. Amino acid sequence: CASRGGQFSSYEQYF.